This T cell receptor beta chain was identified during a study of high-grade serous ovarian cancer treatment subgroups (dated by TCRdb to the early 2020s). Regarding the research as a whole: On average, each sample produced fewer than 15,000 sequencing reads and about 7,600 unique TCR beta rearrangements. The study examined TCR beta repertoires in high-grade serous ovarian cancer patients who were grouped under a laparoscopic triage algorithm by complete gross resection or by neoadjuvant chemotherapy response. Of the approximately 30 patients in the cohort, approximately 10 had no residual disease after primary surgery (R0), approximately 10 were excellent NACT responders, and approximately 10 were poor NACT responders. In total there were some 100 samples, since every patient provided one primary tumor sample and two metastatic tumor samples.

In regard to this clone: There is no known antigen for this receptor. The input lacks base qualities; no much larger clone sits a single base away.

As encoded in the germline V gene, CDR1 is MNHEY while CDR2 is SVGAGI. The CDR3, cysteine through phenylalanine, is 15 amino acids long. Only the CDR3 DNA stays, 45 bases, in frame from base 1. Ends trimmed: V by 6 bases, J by 6 bases; bases unmatched to a gene: 13. General findings and caveats noted by the study authors: Repertoire similarity between tumors from the same patient ranged from about 0.11 to 0.8, while tumors from different patients showed almost no similarity. The TCR repertoire analyses centered on CDR3, and CDR1 and CDR2 were not analyzed. Because bulk tumor TCR sequencing provided no spatial information, insight into HGSC tumor complexity and diversity was limited. TCR clonal relatedness correlated positively with neoantigen level and, by trend, with copy number variation and mutation load from whole-genome sequencing.

Collection of tumor samples took place before definitive surgery or chemotherapy. Genomic DNA was extracted by the MD Anderson Biospecimen Extraction Resource, and TCR sequencing was done by the MD Anderson Cancer Genomics Laboratory. The approximately 98 tumor samples underwent high-throughput TCR profiling using ImmunoSEQ. In the source study's methods: To measure repertoire diversity, the metrics used were richness (unique productive sequences), clonality, evenness and relatedness, and the Bhattacharyya coefficient was used to assess similarity between samples. A sensitivity analysis excluded TCRs with fewer than two reads and gave consistent conclusions. Entries here come from immuneACCESS through TCRdb and include only in-frame sequences with V and J called. Some clones fail to appear in such tables; in the studies checked, an unresolved V gene covers under half of the shortfall, and the cause of the remainder is unknown. V, J and clone size reflect that table, while D and trimming were determined from the DNA. The sample includes almost 4,500 clones, with almost 70% observed a single time. The top ten hold approximately 12% of the sample.

Sequenced material: tumor tissue. The rearranged segments are TRBV6-5 and TRBJ1-1, and 7 bases in between align with TRBD1. The TCR originated in a human donor with high-grade serous ovarian cancer. The CDR3 region reads CASRQYDRAGAEAFF. DNA sequence: TGTGCCAGCAGGCAATATGACAGGGCTGGCGCTGAAGCTTTCTTT.